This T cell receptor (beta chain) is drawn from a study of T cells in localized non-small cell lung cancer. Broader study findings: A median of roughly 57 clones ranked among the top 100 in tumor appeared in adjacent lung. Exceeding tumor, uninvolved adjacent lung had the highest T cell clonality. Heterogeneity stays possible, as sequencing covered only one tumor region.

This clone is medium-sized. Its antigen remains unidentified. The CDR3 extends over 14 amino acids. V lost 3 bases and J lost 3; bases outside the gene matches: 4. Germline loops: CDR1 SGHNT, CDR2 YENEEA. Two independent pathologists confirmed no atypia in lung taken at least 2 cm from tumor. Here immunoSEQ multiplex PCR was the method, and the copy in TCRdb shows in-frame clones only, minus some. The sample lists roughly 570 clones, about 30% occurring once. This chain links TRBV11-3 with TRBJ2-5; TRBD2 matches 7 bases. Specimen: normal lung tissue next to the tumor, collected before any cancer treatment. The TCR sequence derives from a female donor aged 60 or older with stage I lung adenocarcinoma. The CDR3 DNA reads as TGTGCCAGCAGCTTGCGTCTAGCGGAAGAGACCCAGTACTTC. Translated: CASSLRLAEETQYF.